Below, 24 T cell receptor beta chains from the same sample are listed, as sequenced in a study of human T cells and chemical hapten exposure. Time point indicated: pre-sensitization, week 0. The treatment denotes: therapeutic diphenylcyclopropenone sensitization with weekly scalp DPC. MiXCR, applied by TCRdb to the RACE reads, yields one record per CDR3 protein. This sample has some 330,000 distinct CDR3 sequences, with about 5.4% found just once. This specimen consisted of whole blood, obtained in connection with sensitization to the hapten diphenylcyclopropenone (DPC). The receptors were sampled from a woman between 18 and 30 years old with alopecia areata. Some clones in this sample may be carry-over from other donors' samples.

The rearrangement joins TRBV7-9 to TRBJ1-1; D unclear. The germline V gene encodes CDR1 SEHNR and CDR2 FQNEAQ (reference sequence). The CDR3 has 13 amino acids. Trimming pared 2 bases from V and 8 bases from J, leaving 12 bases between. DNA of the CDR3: TGTGCCAGCAGCTTATCCAGTTCCGCCGAAGCTTTCTTT. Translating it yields CASSLSSSAEAFF. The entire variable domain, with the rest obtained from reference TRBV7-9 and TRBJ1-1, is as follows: DTGVSQNPRHKITKRGQNVTFRCDPISEHNRLYWYRQTLGQGPEFLTYFQNEAQLEKSRLLSDRFSAERPKGSFSTLEIQRTEQGDSAMYLCASSLSSSAEAFFGQGTRLTVV.

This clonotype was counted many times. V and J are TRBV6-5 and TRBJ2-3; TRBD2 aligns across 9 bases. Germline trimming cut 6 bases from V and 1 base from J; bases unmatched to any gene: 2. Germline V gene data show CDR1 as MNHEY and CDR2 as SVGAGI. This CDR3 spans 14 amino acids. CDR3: CASSRTSGTDTQYF. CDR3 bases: TGTGCCAGCAGCCGGACTAGCGGCACAGATACGCAGTATTTT.

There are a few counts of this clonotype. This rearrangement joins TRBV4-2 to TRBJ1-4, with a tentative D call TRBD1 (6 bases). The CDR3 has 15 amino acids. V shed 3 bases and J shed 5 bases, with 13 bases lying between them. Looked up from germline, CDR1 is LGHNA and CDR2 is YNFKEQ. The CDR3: CASSQTGGVNEKLFF. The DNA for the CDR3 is TGTGCCAGCAGCCAGACAGGAGGGGTAAATGAAAAACTGTTTTTT.

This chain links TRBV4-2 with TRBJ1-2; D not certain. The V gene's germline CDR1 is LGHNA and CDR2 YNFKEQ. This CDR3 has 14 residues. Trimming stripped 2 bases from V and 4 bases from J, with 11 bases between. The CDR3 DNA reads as TGTGCCAGCAGCCAACTCAGAGAAACCTATGGCTACACCTTC. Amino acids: CASSQLRETYGYTF.

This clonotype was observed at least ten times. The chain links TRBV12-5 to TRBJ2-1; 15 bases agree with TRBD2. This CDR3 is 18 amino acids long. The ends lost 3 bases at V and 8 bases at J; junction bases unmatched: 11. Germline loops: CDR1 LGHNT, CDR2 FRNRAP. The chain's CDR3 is CASGFDSGLAGGRDEQFF. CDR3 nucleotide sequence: TGTGCTAGTGGTTTCGATTCGGGACTAGCGGGGGGCCGGGATGAGCAGTTCTTC. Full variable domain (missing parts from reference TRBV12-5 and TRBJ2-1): DARVTQTPRHKVTEMGQEVTMRCQPILGHNTVFWYRQTMMQGLELLAYFRNRAPLDDSGMPKDRFSAEMPDATLATLKIQPSEPRDSAVYFCASGFDSGLAGGRDEQFFGPGTRLTVL.

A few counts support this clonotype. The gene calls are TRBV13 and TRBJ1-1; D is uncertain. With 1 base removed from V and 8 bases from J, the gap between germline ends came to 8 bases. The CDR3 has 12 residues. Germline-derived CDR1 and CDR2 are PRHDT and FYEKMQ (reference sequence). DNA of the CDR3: TGTGCCAGCAGCTTAGACAGCGCCGAAGCTTTCTTT. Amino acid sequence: CASSLDSAEAFF. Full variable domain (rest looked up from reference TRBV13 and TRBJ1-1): AAGVIQSPRHLIKEKRETATLKCYPIPRHDTVYWYQQGPGQDPQFLISFYEKMQSDKGSIPDRFSAQQFSDYHSELNMSSLELGDSALYFCASSLDSAEAFFGQGTRLTVV.

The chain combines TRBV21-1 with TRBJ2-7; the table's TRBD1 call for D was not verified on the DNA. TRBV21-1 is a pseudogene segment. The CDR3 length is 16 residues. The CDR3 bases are TGTGCCAGCAGCGTTTGCAAGGGACAGGGGACCTACGAGCAGTACTTC. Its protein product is CASSVCKGQGTYEQYF.

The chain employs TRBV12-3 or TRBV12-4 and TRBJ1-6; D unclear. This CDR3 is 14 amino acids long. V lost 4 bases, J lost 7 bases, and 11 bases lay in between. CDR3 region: CASSSRSTNSPLHF. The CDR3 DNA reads TGTGCCAGCAGTTCCCGTTCCACGAATTCACCCCTCCACTTT.

CDR3 coding DNA: TGTGCCAGCAGCCAAGTCAATCCCGGGACAGAGATGGGCGAGCAGTACTTC. Translating it yields CASSQVNPGTEMGEQYF. The chain links TRBV4-2 to TRBJ2-7, with 7 bases aligning to TRBD1. In germline, CDR1 is LGHNA, CDR2 YNFKEQ. The ends lost 1 base at V and 6 bases at J; junction bases unmatched: 15. The CDR3 consists of 17 residues.

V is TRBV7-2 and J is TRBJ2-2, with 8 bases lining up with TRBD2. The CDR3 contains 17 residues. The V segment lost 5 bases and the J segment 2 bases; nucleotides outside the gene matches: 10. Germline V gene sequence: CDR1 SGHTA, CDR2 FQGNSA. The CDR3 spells CASSLTGGGPNTGELFF. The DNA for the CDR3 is TGTGCCAGCAGCCTAACCGGCGGGGGGCCTAACACCGGGGAGCTGTTTTTT. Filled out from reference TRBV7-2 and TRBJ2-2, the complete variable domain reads GAGVSQSPSNKVTEKGKDVELRCDPISGHTALYWYRQSLGQGLEFLIYFQGNSAPDKSGLPSDRFSAERTGGSVSTLTIQRTQQEDSAVYLCASSLTGGGPNTGELFFGEGSRLTVL.

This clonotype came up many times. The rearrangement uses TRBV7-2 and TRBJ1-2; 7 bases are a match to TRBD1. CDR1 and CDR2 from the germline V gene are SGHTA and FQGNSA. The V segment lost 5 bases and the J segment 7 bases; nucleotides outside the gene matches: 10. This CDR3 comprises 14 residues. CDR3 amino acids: CASSQGDNRGGYTF. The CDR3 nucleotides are TGTGCCAGCAGCCAGGGGGACAACAGGGGTGGCTACACCTTC. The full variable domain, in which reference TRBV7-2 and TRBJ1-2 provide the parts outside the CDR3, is GAGVSQSPSNKVTEKGKDVELRCDPISGHTALYWYRQSLGQGLEFLIYFQGNSAPDKSGLPSDRFSAERTGGSVSTLTIQRTQQEDSAVYLCASSQGDNRGGYTFGSGTRLTVV.

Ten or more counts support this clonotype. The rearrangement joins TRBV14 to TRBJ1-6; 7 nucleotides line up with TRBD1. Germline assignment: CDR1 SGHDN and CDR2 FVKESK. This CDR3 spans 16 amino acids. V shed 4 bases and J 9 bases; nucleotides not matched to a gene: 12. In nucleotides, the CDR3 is TGTGCCAGCAGCCCCATCGGACAGGCTAATGGTTCACCCCTCCACTTT. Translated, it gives CASSPIGQANGSPLHF.

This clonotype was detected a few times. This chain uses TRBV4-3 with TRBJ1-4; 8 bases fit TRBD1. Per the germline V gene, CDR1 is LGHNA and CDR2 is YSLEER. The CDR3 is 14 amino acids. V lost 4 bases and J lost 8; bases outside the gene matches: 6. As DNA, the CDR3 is TGCGCCAGCAGCCGGGACAGGCGATACGAAAAACTGTTTTTT. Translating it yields CASSRDRRYEKLFF.

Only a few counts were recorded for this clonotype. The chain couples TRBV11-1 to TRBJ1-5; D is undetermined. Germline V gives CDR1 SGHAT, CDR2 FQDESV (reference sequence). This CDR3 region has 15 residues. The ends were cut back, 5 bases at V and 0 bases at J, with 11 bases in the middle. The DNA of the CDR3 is TGTGCCAGCAGCCCCGGGCCCCATAGCAATCAGCCCCAGCATTTT. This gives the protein CASSPGPHSNQPQHF.

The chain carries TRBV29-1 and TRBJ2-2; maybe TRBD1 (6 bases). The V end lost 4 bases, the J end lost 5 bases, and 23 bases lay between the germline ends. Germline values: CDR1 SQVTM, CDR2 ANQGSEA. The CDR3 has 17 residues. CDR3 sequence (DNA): TGCAGCGTTGTTTTGGCGTCGGCAGGGGACCTTACCGGGGAGCTGTTTTTT. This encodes CSVVLASAGDLTGELFF.

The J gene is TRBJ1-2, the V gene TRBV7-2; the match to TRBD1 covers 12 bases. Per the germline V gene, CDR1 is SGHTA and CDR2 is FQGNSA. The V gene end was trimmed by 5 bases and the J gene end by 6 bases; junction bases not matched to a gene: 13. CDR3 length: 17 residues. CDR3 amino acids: CASSLQGQGASFNGYTF. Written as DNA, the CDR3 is TGTGCCAGCAGCCTACAGGGACAGGGGGCGTCTTTTAATGGCTACACCTTC.

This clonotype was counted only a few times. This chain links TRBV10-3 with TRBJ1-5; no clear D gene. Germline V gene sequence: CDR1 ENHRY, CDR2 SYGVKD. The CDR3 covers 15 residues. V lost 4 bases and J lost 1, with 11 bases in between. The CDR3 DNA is TGTGCCATCAGTGTCGGCGGCCCAAGCAATCAGCCCCAGCATTTT. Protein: CAISVGGPSNQPQHF.

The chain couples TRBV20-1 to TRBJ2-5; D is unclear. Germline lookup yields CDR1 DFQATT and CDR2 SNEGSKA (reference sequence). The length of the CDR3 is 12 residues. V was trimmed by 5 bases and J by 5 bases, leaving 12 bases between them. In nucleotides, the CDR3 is TGCAGTGCTCCCGACATGAGGGAGACCCAGTACTTC. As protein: CSAPDMRETQYF.

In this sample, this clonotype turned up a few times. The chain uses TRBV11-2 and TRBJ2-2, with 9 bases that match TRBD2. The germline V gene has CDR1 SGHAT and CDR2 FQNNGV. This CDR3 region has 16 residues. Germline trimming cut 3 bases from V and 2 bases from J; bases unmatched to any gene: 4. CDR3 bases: TGTGCCAGCAGCTTTAGCGGGGGCCGAAACACCGGGGAGCTGTTTTTT. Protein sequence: CASSFSGGRNTGELFF. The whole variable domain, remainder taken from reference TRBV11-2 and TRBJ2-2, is EAGVAQSPRYKIIEKRQSVAFWCNPISGHATLYWYQQILGQGPKLLIQFQNNGVVDDSQLPKDRFSAERLKGVDSTLKIQPAKLEDSAVYLCASSFSGGRNTGELFFGEGSRLTVL.

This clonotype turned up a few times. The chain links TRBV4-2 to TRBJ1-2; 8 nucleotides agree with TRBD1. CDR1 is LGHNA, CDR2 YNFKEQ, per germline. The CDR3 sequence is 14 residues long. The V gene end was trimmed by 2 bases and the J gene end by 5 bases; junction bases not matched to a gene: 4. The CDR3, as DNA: TGTGCCAGCAGCCAAACGGACAGGGTGTATGGCTACACCTTC. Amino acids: CASSQTDRVYGYTF.

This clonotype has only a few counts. The CDR3 reads CASKVEHNSPLHF. DNA for the CDR3: TGTGCCAGCAAGGTAGAGCATAATTCACCCCTCCACTTT. The genes are TRBV2 and TRBJ1-6; the D is unclear. The V end was cut by 7 bases, the J end by 5 bases, with 9 bases between. Germline-derived CDR1 and CDR2 are SNHLY and FYNNEI. The CDR3 spans 13 residues.

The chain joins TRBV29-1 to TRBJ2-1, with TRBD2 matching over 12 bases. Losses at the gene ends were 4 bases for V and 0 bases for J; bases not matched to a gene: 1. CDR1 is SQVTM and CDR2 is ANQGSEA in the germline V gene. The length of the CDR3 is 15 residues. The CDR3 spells CSVGTSGASYNEQFF. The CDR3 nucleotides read TGCAGCGTTGGGACTAGCGGGGCCTCCTACAATGAGCAGTTCTTC.

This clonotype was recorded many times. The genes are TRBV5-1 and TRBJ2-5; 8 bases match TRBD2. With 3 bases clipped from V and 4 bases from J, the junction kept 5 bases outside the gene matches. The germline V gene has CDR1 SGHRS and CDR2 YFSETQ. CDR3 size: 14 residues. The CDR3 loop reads CASSSGLGRETQYF. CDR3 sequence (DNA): TGCGCCAGCAGCTCGGGACTAGGACGAGAGACCCAGTACTTC.

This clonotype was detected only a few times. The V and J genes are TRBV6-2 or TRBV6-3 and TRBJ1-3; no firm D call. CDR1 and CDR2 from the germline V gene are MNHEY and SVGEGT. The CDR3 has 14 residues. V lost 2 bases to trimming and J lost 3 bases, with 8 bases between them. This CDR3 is CASSYEGYGNTIYF. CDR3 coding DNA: TGTGCCAGCAGTTACGAAGGATATGGAAACACCATATATTTT.